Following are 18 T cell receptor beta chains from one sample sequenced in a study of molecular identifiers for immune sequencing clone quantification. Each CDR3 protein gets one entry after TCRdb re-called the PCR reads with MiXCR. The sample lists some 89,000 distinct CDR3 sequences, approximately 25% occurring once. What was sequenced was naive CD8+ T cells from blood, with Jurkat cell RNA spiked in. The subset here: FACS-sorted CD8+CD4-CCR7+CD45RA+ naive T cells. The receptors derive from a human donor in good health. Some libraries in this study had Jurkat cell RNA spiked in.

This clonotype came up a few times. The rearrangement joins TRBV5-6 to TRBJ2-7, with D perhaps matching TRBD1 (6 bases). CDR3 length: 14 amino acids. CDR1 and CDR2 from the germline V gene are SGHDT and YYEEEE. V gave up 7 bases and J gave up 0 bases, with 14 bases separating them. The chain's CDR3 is CASQRQEYSYEQYF. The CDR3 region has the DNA TGTGCCAGCCAAAGACAGGAATACTCCTACGAGCAGTACTTC.

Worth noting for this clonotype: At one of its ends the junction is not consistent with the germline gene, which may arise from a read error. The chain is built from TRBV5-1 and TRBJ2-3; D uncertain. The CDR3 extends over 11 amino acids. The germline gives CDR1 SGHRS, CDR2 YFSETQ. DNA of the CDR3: TGCTCCAGCACCTCTGTAAATACGCGGTATTTT. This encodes CSSTSVNTRYF.

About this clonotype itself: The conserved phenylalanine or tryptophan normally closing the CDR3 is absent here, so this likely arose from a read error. CDR3 residues: CASSRAIAGVKADTQYI. For the CDR3, the DNA is TGTGCCAGCAGCCGAGCTATAGCGGGAGTAAAAGCAGATACGCAGTATATT. The rearrangement links TRBV7-6 to TRBJ2-3, with 9 bases matching TRBD2. Trimming took 5 bases from V and 4 from J; bases not matched to a gene: 13. This CDR3 has 17 residues. The germline V gene has CDR1 SGHVS and CDR2 FNYEAQ.

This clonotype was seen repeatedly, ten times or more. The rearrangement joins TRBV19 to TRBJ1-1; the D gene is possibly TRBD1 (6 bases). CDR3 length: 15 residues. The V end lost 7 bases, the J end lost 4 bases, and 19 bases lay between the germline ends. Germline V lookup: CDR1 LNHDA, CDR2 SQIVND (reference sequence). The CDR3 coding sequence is TGTGCCAGTACCCCGGAGGGGGGGGCTTTCACTGAAGCTTTCTTT. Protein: CASTPEGGAFTEAFF.

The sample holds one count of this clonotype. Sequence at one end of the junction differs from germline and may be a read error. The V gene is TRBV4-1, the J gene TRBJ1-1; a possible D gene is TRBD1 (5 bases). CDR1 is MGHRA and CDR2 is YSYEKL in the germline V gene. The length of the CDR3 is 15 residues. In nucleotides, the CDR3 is TGCGCCAGCAGCCAAGAAGGTATAGGGGCAGTCGAAGCTATCTTT. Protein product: CASSQEGIGAVEAIF.

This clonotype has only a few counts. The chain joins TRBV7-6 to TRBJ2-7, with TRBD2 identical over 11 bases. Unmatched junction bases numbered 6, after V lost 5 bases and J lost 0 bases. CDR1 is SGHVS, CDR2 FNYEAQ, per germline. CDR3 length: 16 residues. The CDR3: CASSTLAGGFSYEQYF. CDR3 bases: TGTGCCAGCAGCACGCTAGCGGGGGGCTTCTCCTACGAGCAGTACTTC.

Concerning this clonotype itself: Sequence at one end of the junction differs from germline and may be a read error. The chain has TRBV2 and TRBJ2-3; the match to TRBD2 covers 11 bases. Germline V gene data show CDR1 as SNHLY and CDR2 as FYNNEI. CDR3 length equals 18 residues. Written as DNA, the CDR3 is TGTGCCACCAGTGGGGGGACATTTAGCGGGGGGGCCACAGATACGCAGTATTTT. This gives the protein CATSGGTFSGGATDTQYF.

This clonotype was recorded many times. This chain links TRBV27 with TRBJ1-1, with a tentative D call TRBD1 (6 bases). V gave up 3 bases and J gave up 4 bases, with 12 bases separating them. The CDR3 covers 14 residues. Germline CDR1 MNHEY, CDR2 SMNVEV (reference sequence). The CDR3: CASSFQDRFTEAFF. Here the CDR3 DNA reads TGTGCCAGCAGTTTCCAAGACAGGTTCACTGAAGCTTTCTTT.

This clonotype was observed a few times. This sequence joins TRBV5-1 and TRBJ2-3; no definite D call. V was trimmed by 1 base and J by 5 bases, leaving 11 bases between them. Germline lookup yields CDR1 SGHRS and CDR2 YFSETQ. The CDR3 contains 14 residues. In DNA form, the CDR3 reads TGCGCCAGCAGCTTGTTGGCATCGCGAGATACGCAGTATTTT. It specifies CASSLLASRDTQYF.

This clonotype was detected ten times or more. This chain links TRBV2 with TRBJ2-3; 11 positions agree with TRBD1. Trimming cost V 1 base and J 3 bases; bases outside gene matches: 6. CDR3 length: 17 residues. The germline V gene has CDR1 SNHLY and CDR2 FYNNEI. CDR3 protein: CASSEVVGTGGTDTQYF. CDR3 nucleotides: TGTGCCAGCAGTGAAGTGGTTGGGACAGGGGGAACAGATACGCAGTATTTT.

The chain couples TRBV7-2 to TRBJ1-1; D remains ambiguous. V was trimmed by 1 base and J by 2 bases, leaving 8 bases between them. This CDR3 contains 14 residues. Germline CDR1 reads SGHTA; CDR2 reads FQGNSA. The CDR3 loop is CASSLGSGNTEAFF. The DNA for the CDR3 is TGTGCCAGCAGCTTAGGGAGCGGAAACACTGAAGCTTTCTTT.

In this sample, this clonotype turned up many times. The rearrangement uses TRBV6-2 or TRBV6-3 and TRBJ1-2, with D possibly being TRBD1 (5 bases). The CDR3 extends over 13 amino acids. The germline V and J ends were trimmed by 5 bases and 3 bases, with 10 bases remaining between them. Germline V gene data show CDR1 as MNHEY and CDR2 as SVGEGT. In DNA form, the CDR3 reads TGTGCCAGCAGTCAGGACACCTACTATGGCTACACCTTC. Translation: CASSQDTYYGYTF.

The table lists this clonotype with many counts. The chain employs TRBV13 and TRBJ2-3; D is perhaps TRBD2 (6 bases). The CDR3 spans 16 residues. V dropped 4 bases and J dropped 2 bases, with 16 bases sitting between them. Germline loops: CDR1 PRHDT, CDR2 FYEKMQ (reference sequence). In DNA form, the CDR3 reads TGTGCCAGCAGCTCCCAACCGGGACTTTCCACAGATACGCAGTATTTT. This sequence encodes CASSSQPGLSTDTQYF.

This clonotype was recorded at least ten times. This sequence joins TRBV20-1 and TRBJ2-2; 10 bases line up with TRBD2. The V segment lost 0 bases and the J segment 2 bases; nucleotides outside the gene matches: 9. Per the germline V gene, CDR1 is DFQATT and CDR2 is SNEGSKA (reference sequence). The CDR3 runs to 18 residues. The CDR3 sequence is CSARDSRTSGYNTGELFF. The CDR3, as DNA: TGCAGTGCTAGAGATTCGCGGACTAGCGGATATAACACCGGGGAGCTGTTTTTT.

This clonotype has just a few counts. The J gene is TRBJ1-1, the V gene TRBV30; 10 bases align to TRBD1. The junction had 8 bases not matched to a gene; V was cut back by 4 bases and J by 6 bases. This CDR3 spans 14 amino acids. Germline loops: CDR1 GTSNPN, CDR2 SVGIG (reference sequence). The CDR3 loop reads CAWTQDRGVAEAFF. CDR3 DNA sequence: TGTGCCTGGACACAGGACAGGGGGGTTGCTGAAGCTTTCTTT. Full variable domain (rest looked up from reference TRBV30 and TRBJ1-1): SQTIHQWPATLVQPVGSPLSLECTVEGTSNPNLYWYRQAAGRGLQLLFYSVGIGQISSEVPQNLSASRPQDRQFILSSKKLLLSDSGFYLCAWTQDRGVAEAFFGQGTRLTVV.

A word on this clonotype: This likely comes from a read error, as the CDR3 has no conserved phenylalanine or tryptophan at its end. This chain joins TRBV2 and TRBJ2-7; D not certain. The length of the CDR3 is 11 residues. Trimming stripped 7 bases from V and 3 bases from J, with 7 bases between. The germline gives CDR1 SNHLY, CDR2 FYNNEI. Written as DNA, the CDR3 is TGTGCCAGCATGAGTCGCTACGAGCAGTACCTC. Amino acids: CASMSRYEQYL.

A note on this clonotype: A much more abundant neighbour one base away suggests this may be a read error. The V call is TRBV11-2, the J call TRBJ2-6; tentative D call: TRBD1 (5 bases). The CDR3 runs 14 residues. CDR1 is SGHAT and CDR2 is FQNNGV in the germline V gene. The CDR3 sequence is CASSRDSGADVLTF. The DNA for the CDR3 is TGTGCCAGCAGCCGTGACTCTGGGGCCGACGTCCTGACTTTC.

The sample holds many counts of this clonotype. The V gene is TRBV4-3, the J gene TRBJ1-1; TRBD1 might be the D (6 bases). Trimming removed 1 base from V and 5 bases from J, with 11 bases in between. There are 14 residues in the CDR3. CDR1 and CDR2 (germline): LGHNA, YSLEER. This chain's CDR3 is CASSQGGGWTEAFF. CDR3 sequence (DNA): TGCGCCAGCAGCCAAGGGGGGGGCTGGACTGAAGCTTTCTTT.